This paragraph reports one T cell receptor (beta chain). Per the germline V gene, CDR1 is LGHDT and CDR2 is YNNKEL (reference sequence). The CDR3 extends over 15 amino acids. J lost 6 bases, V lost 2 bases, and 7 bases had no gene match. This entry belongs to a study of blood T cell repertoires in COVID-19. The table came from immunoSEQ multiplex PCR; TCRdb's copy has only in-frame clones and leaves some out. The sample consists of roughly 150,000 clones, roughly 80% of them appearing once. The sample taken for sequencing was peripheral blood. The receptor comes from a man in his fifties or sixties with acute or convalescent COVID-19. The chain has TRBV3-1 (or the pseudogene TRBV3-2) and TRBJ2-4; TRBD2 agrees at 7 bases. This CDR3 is CASSQSTWGGNIQYF. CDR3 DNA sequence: TGTGCCAGCAGCCAATCTACTTGGGGGGGAAACATTCAGTACTTC.